This T cell receptor (beta chain) came from a study of T-cell memory formation after mild COVID-19. Overall study results and limits: Cross-reactive memory appears to have joined, as suggested by some responding clones showing up in pre-infection memory.

This clonotype has just a few counts. Its antigen is unidentified. TCRdb re-derived calls from the 5' RACE reads in MiXCR, one entry per CDR3 protein. The sample has some 120,000 distinct CDR3 sequences; about 18% are singletons. Germline V gives CDR1 MNHEY, CDR2 SMNVEV (reference sequence). V was shortened by 0 bases and J by 6 bases, with 15 bases between the two germline ends. The CDR3 consists of 16 residues. Sequenced input: PBMCs or a T cell subset sorted from them (not recorded which). The rearrangement joins TRBV27 to TRBJ2-1, with D perhaps matching TRBD1 (6 bases). The sequence was obtained from a man younger than 35 who had mild COVID-19 (a few samples of this study predate the infection). Cell type and time point are not known. The CDR3 loop is CASSLSQGRVGNEQFF. The CDR3 bases are TGTGCCAGCAGTTTATCACAGGGAAGGGTGGGCAATGAGCAGTTCTTC.